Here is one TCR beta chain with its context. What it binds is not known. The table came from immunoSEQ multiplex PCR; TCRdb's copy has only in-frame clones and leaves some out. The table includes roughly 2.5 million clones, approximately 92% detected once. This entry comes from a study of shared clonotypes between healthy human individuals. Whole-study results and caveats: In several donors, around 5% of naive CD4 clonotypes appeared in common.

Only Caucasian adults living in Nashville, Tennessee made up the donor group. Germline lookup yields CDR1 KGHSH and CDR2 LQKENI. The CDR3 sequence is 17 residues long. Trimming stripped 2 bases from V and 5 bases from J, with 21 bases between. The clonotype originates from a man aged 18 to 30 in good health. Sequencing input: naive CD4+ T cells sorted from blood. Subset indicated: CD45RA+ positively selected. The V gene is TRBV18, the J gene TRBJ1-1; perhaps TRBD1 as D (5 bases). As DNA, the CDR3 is TGTGCCAGCTCACCATTTACTAGGGGCGCTTTTAATACTGAAGCTTTCTTT. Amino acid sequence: CASSPFTRGAFNTEAFF. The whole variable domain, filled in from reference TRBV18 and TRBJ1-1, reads NAGVMQNPRHLVRRRGQEARLRCSPMKGHSHVYWYRQLPEEGLKFMVYLQKENIIDESGMPKERFSAEFPKEGPSILRIQQVVRGDSAAYFCASSPFTRGAFNTEAFFGQGTRLTVV.